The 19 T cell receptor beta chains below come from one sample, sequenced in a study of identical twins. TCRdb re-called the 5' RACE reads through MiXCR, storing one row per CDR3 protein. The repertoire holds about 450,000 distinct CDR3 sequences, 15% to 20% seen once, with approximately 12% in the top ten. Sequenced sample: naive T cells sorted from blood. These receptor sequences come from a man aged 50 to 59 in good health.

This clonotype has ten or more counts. The CDR3 region has the DNA TGTGCCAGCAGCTTAGCTGGGACAAGCCAAGAGACCCAGTACTTC. This sequence encodes CASSLAGTSQETQYF. V and J are TRBV11-1 and TRBJ2-5; TRBD1 might be the D (6 bases). The length of the CDR3 is 15 residues. Germline CDR1 and CDR2: SGHAT and FQDESV (reference sequence). The V end was cut by 0 bases, the J end by 1 base, with 9 bases between.

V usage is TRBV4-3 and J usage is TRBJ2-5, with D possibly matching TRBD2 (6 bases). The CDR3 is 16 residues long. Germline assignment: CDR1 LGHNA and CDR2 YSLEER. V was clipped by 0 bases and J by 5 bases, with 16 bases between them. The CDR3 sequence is CASSQDGETRRETQYF. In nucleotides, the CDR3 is TGCGCCAGCAGCCAAGATGGCGAGACTAGGCGGGAGACCCAGTACTTC.

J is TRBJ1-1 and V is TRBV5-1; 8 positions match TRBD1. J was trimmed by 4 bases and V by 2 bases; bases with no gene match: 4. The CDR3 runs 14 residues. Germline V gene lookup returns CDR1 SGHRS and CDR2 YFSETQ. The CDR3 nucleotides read TGCGCCAGCAGCTTCAGGGGGCTGTCCACTGAAGCTTTCTTT. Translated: CASSFRGLSTEAFF. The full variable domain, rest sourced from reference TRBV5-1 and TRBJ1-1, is KAGVTQTPRYLIKTRGQQVTLSCSPISGHRSVSWYQQTPGQGLQFLFEYFSETQRNKGNFPGRFSGRQFSNSRSEMNVSTLELGDSALYLCASSFRGLSTEAFFGQGTRLTVV.

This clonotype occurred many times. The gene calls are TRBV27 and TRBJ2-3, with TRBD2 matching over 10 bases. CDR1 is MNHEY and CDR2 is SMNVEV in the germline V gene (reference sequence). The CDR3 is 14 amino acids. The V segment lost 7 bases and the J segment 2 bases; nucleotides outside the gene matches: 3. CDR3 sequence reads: CASKRGGLTDTQYF. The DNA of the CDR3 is TGTGCCAGCAAGCGGGGGGGCCTCACAGATACGCAGTATTTT.

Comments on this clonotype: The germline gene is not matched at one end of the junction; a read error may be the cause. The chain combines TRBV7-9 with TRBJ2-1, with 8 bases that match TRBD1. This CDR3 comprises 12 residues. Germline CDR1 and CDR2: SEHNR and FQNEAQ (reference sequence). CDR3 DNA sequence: TGTGCCAGCAGCGTAGGACAGGGTCTCTTTGCGTTC. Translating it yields CASSVGQGLFAF.

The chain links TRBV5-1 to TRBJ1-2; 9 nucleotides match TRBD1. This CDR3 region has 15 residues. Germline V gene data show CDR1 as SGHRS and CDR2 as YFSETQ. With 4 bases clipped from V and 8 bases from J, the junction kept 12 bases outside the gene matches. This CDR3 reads CASSRDTQGAEGYTF. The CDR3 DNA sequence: TGCGCCAGCAGCCGAGACACACAGGGGGCTGAAGGCTACACCTTC.

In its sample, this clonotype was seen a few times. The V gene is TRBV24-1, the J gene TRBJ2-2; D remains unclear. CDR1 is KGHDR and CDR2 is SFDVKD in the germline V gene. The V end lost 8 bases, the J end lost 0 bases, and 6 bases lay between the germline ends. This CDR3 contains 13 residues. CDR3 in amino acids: CATTSPNTGELFF. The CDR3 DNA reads TGTGCCACCACCTCTCCGAACACCGGGGAGCTGTTTTTT.

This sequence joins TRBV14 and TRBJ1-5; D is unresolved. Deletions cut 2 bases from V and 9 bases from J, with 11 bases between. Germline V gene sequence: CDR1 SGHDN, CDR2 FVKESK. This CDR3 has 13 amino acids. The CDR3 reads CASSQSPAAPQHF. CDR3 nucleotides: TGTGCCAGCAGCCAAAGCCCAGCCGCGCCCCAGCATTTT.

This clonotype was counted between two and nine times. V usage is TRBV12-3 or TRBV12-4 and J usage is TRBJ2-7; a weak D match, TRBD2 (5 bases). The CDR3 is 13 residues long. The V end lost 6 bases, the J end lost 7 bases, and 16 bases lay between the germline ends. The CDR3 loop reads CASRRDKGGEQYF. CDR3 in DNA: TGTGCCAGCAGGAGGGATAAGGGTGGGGAGCAGTACTTC.

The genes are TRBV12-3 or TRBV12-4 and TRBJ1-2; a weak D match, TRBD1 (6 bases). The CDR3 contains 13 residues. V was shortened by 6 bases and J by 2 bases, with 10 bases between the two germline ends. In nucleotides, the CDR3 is TGTGCCAGCAGCCATACAGGGAACTATGGCTACACCTTC. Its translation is CASSHTGNYGYTF.

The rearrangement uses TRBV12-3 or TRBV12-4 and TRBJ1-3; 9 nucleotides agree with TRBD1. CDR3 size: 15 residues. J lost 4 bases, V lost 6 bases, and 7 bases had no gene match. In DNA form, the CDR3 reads TGTGCCAGCAGGCTAGCCGGGACAGGGGGAAACACCATATATTTT. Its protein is CASRLAGTGGNTIYF.

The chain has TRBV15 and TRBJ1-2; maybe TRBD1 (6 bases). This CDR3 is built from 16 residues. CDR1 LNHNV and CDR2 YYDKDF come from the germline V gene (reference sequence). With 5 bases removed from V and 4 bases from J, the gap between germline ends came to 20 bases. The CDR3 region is CATSPPGTYIGYGYTF. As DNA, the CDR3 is TGTGCCACCAGCCCCCCTGGGACATACATTGGCTATGGCTACACCTTC.

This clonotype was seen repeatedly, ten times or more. This chain's CDR3 is CASSLGPVGTDTQYF. CDR3 coding DNA: TGTGCCAGCAGCTTAGGTCCGGTAGGCACAGATACGCAGTATTTT. The chain joins TRBV7-2 to TRBJ2-3, with D unclear. The germline V and J ends were trimmed by 1 base and 1 base, with 9 bases remaining between them. There are 15 residues in the CDR3. Germline V gives CDR1 SGHTA, CDR2 FQGNSA.

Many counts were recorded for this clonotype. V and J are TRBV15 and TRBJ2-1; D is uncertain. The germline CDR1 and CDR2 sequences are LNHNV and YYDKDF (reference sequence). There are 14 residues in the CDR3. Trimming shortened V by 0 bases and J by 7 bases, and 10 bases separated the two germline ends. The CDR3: CATSRDRLGNEQFF. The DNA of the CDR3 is TGTGCCACCAGCAGAGATCGTTTGGGAAATGAGCAGTTCTTC.

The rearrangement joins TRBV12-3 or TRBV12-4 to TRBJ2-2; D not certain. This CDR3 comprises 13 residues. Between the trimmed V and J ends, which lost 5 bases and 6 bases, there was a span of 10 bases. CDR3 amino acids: CASSLASPGELFF. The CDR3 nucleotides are TGTGCCAGCAGTCTCGCTTCCCCCGGGGAGCTGTTTTTT.

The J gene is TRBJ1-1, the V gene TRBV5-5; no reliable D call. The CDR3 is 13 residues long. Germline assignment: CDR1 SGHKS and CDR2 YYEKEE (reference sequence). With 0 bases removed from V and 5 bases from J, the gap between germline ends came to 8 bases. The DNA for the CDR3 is TGTGCCAGCAGCTTGGGCTTTGGGACTGAAGCTTTCTTT. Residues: CASSLGFGTEAFF. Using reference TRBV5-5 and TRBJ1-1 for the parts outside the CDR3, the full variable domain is DAGVTQSPTHLIKTRGQQVTLRCSPISGHKSVSWYQQVLGQGPQFIFQYYEKEERGRGNFPDRFSARQFPNYSSELNVNALLLGDSALYLCASSLGFGTEAFFGQGTRLTVV.

For the CDR3, the DNA is TGTGCCAGCAGCTTAGACGGGCAGGGGGCGAGGGAGACCCAGTACTTC. Its protein product is CASSLDGQGARETQYF. V gene TRBV11-2 combines with J gene TRBJ2-5; 8 positions match TRBD1. CDR1 is SGHAT and CDR2 is FQNNGV in the germline V gene. The CDR3 has 16 residues. J lost 5 bases, V lost 0 bases, and 8 bases had no gene match.

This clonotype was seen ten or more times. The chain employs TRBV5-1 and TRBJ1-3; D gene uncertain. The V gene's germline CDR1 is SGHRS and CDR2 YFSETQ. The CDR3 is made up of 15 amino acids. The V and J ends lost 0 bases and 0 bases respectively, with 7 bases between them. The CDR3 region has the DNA TGCGCCAGCAGCTTGGTATTCGACTCTGGAAACACCATATATTTT. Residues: CASSLVFDSGNTIYF.

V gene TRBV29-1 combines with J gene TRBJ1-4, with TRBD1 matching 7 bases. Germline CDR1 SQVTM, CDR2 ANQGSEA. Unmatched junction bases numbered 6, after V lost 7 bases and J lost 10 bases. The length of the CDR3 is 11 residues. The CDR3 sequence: CSASGQSKLFF. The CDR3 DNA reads TGCAGCGCCTCGGGACAGTCAAAACTGTTTTTT.